These 30 T cell receptor beta chains were all obtained from the same sample, sequenced in a study of blood T cell repertoires in COVID-19. The data were produced by immunoSEQ multiplex PCR, yet TCRdb's version contains in-frame clones alone and is incomplete. This sample has roughly 450,000 clones, with 90% found just once. The sequenced material came from PBMCs or T cells enriched from blood (not recorded which). Receptors were obtained from a man aged 18 to 30 who had recovered from COVID-19.

The chain employs TRBV14 and TRBJ2-7; D remains unclear. The CDR3 sequence is 15 residues long. The V gene lost 0 bases and the J gene lost 0 bases, with 9 bases spanning the gap. CDR1 and CDR2 from the germline V gene are SGHDN and FVKESK. The DNA for the CDR3 is TGTGCCAGCAGCCAAGATTTCGCGGACTCCTACGAGCAGTACTTC. Residues: CASSQDFADSYEQYF.

V gene TRBV3-1 (or the pseudogene TRBV3-2) combines with J gene TRBJ1-5; D uncertain. The CDR3 totals 15 residues. The V end was cut by 4 bases, the J end by 6 bases, with 16 bases between. CDR1 is LGHDT and CDR2 is YNNKEL in the germline V gene (reference sequence). The CDR3 coding sequence is TGTGCCAGCAGCCCCAGGTCAGCAGCGGGTCAGCCCCAGCATTTT. It codes for CASSPRSAAGQPQHF.

The V call is TRBV6-1, the J call TRBJ2-6; 7 positions match TRBD1. V lost 1 base to trimming and J lost 3 bases; unmatched junction nucleotides: 6. The CDR3 totals 17 residues. Germline CDR1 is MNHNS and CDR2 is SASEGT. The CDR3 DNA follows: TGTGCCAGCAGTGAAGGGGACAGATTCCGTGGGGCCAACGTCCTGACTTTC. This gives the protein CASSEGDRFRGANVLTF.

This clone was picked up one time. The rearrangement joins TRBV18 to TRBJ1-6, with 8 nucleotides matching TRBD1. This CDR3 contains 19 residues. The germline V gene has CDR1 KGHSH and CDR2 LQKENI. V dropped 2 bases and J dropped 0; count of bases not matched to a gene: 9. CDR3 in amino acids: CASSPSGTGIFSYNSPLHF. Written as DNA, the CDR3 is TGTGCCAGCTCACCAAGCGGGACAGGAATTTTCTCCTATAATTCACCCCTCCACTTT.

Notes on this clone: The sample has other DNA sequences that encode this CDR3 too. The genes are TRBV29-1 and TRBJ1-2; perhaps TRBD1 as D (6 bases). V lost 4 bases and J lost 2, with 8 bases in between. Germline V gene sequence: CDR1 SQVTM, CDR2 ANQGSEA. The CDR3 length is 12 residues. CDR3 DNA: TGCAGCGTTGTAGGACAGAACTATGGCTACACCTTC. The encoded protein is CSVVGQNYGYTF.

This clone was seen a single time. This sequence joins TRBV2 and TRBJ1-6; 9 nucleotides align to TRBD1. The germline V gene encodes CDR1 SNHLY and CDR2 FYNNEI. The CDR3 is made up of 15 amino acids. V shed 4 bases and J 7 bases; nucleotides not matched to a gene: 5. For the CDR3, the DNA is TGTGCCAGCAGTGCACAGGGGGCTTCAAATTCACCCCTCCACTTT. Protein: CASSAQGASNSPLHF. Drawing the rest from reference TRBV2 and TRBJ1-6, the complete variable domain is EPEVTQTPSHQVTQMGQEVILRCVPISNHLYFYWYRQILGQKVEFLVSFYNNEISEKSEIFDDQFSVERPDGSNFTLKIRSTKLEDSAMYFCASSAQGASNSPLHFGNGTRLTVT.

This rearrangement joins TRBV19 to TRBJ2-1, with 7 bases matching TRBD2. The trim removed 8 bases at V and 6 bases at J, leaving 10 bases unmatched. The CDR3 is made up of 14 amino acids. In germline, CDR1 is LNHDA, CDR2 SQIVND (reference sequence). The CDR3 DNA reads as TGTGCCAGTCAAAATAGTGCTAGCGGCAATGAGCAGTTCTTC. Encoded protein: CASQNSASGNEQFF.

The V and J genes are TRBV6-6 and TRBJ1-4, with TRBD1 matching over 7 bases. The germline V gene has CDR1 MNHNY and CDR2 SVGAGI (reference sequence). V lost 7 bases, J lost 8 bases, and 7 bases stayed unmatched. The CDR3 runs to 13 residues. As DNA, the CDR3 is TGTGCCAGCATCAGGGGGGTCGGAGAAAAACTGTTTTTT. It encodes CASIRGVGEKLFF.

The CDR3 loop is CAIPGQGADTQYF. The CDR3, as DNA: TGTGCCATCCCGGGACAGGGTGCAGATACGCAGTATTTT. The chain joins TRBV6-5 to TRBJ2-3; 9 bases map to TRBD1. The CDR3 totals 13 residues. Germline loops: CDR1 MNHEY, CDR2 SVGAGI. Trimming removed 10 bases from V and 4 bases from J; junction bases left unmatched: 6.

This clone was counted a single time. V and J are TRBV27 and TRBJ1-4, with TRBD1 matching 11 bases. V was pared by 5 bases and J by 3 bases, with 11 bases of the junction left unmatched. The CDR3 has 18 amino acids. Germline V gene lookup returns CDR1 MNHEY and CDR2 SMNVEV (reference sequence). CDR3 region: CASSRGRTGGASNEKLFF. CDR3 nucleotide sequence: TGTGCCAGCAGTAGGGGGCGGACAGGGGGCGCTTCTAATGAAAAACTGTTTTTT.

The chain employs TRBV9 and TRBJ1-3, with D unclear. This CDR3 comprises 18 residues. V shed 4 bases and J shed 2 bases, with 22 bases lying between them. Germline V lookup: CDR1 SGDLS, CDR2 YYNGEE. CDR3 bases: TGTGCCAGCAGCACCGACTTAAGAGGAGGGTTGACTGGAAACACCATATATTTT. It translates to CASSTDLRGGLTGNTIYF.

As concerns this clone: The same CDR3 also results from other DNA sequences found in this sample. This chain joins TRBV15 and TRBJ2-7, with D unresolved. Germline loops: CDR1 LNHNV, CDR2 YYDKDF (reference sequence). V was trimmed by 1 base and J by 0 bases, leaving 7 bases between them. The CDR3 is 14 amino acids. The CDR3 region is CATSRGGSSYEQYF. CDR3 bases: TGTGCCACCAGCAGAGGCGGATCCTCCTACGAGCAGTACTTC.

The chain joins TRBV6-1 to TRBJ2-5; TRBD2 agrees at 11 bases. This CDR3 contains 15 residues. The J segment lost 5 bases and the V segment lost 2 bases, leaving 4 bases of the junction unmatched. Germline V CDR1 and CDR2: MNHNS, SASEGT. Here the CDR3 DNA reads TGTGCCAGCAGTGAAATAGCGGGGGGGACGGAGACCCAGTACTTC. It is translated as CASSEIAGGTETQYF.

The chain employs TRBV4-1 and TRBJ2-4, with a weak D call TRBD1 (6 bases). CDR3 length equals 15 residues. V lost 8 bases, J lost 4 bases, and 18 bases lay in between. Germline CDR1 is MGHRA and CDR2 is YSYEKL. CDR3 sequence reads: CASANRVLRKNIQYF. In nucleotides, the CDR3 is TGCGCCAGCGCTAACAGGGTTTTGCGGAAAAACATTCAGTACTTC.

The chain links TRBV2 to TRBJ2-1, with 13 bases matching TRBD2. The ends lost 7 bases at V and 0 bases at J; junction bases unmatched: 12. The germline V gene encodes CDR1 SNHLY and CDR2 FYNNEI. The CDR3 contains 19 residues. CDR3: CASKSPGTSGTFSYNEQFF. DNA for the CDR3: TGTGCCAGCAAAAGCCCCGGGACTAGCGGGACGTTCTCCTACAATGAGCAGTTCTTC.

The chain joins TRBV19 to TRBJ1-2; no reliable D call. Between the trimmed V and J ends, which lost 5 bases and 0 bases, there was a span of 13 bases. This CDR3 contains 15 residues. Germline V CDR1 and CDR2: LNHDA, SQIVND (reference sequence). The CDR3 is CASSVQPGPNYGYTF. CDR3 nucleotides: TGTGCCAGTAGTGTCCAGCCGGGTCCTAACTATGGCTACACCTTC.

This clone was counted only a few times. The chain uses TRBV5-5 and TRBJ1-1; TRBD1 aligns across 9 bases. CDR3 length equals 14 residues. The germline gives CDR1 SGHKS, CDR2 YYEKEE (reference sequence). V gave up 4 bases and J gave up 6 bases; unmatched junction bases: 7. CDR3 protein: CASSPGQGSSEAFF. Written as DNA, the CDR3 is TGTGCCAGCAGCCCCGGACAGGGGTCCTCTGAAGCTTTCTTT.

V gene TRBV13 combines with J gene TRBJ1-6; D unresolved. Germline V gene data show CDR1 as PRHDT and CDR2 as FYEKMQ (reference sequence). The CDR3 contains 11 residues. Trimming pared 6 bases from V and 15 bases from J, leaving 12 bases between. The CDR3 sequence: CASSSREVLHF. Here the CDR3 DNA reads TGTGCCAGCAGTTCCCGCGAGGTCCTCCACTTT.

This sequence joins TRBV9 and TRBJ2-7; tentatively, D is TRBD2 (6 bases). The length of the CDR3 is 16 residues. The ends were cut back, 0 bases at V and 4 bases at J, with 17 bases in the middle. Germline V gives CDR1 SGDLS, CDR2 YYNGEE. CDR3 nucleotide sequence: TGTGCCAGCAGCGTAGGTCGGGGGAGAGGAGGTTACGAGCAGTACTTC. It codes for CASSVGRGRGGYEQYF.

The J gene is TRBJ1-1, the V gene TRBV18; 8 bases map to TRBD1. Germline values: CDR1 KGHSH, CDR2 LQKENI. The V and J ends lost 6 bases and 5 bases, in that order; junction bases with no gene match: 8. CDR3 length equals 14 residues. In DNA, the CDR3 is TGTGCCAGCTCCTTGGGACAGGCGGAAACTGAAGCTTTCTTT. Translating it yields CASSLGQAETEAFF.

The gene calls are TRBV18 and TRBJ1-2; tentative D call: TRBD1 (6 bases). This CDR3 has 15 residues. Deletions cut 1 base from V and 4 bases from J, with 13 bases between. Germline V lookup: CDR1 KGHSH, CDR2 LQKENI. Here the CDR3 DNA reads TGTGCCAGCTCACCACTTCAGGGGCAAGCCTATGGCTACACCTTC. Protein: CASSPLQGQAYGYTF.

The chain is built from TRBV2 and TRBJ2-7, with TRBD2 matching over 11 bases. Germline CDR1 SNHLY, CDR2 FYNNEI. This CDR3 has 16 amino acids. V shed 2 bases and J 2 bases; nucleotides not matched to a gene: 5. CDR3 nucleotide sequence: TGTGCCAGCAGTGAACGGACTAGCGGGTCACCCTACGAGCAGTACTTC. This encodes CASSERTSGSPYEQYF. Supplemented by reference TRBV2 and TRBJ2-7, the full variable domain reads EPEVTQTPSHQVTQMGQEVILRCVPISNHLYFYWYRQILGQKVEFLVSFYNNEISEKSEIFDDQFSVERPDGSNFTLKIRSTKLEDSAMYFCASSERTSGSPYEQYFGPGTRLTVT.

The chain recombines TRBV11-2 with TRBJ1-1; unclear D gene. CDR3 length: 14 amino acids. V lost 2 bases and J lost 0, with 7 bases in between. Germline values: CDR1 SGHAT, CDR2 FQNNGV. The CDR3 DNA is TGTGCCAGCAGCTTACTACGAATGAACACTGAAGCTTTCTTT. It specifies CASSLLRMNTEAFF.

CDR3 nucleotide sequence: TGTGCCCTGGGCGGGGCGGGCCAGAAAAACATTCAGTACTTC. Encoded protein: CALGGAGQKNIQYF. The chain carries TRBV30 and TRBJ2-4; TRBD2 is a possible D gene (6 bases). Trimming stripped 8 bases from V and 4 bases from J, with 18 bases between. Per germline, CDR1 GTSNPN and CDR2 SVGIG (reference sequence). The CDR3 has 14 amino acids.

The chain links TRBV7-9 to TRBJ2-3; D not resolved. The germline CDR1 and CDR2 sequences are SEHNR and FQNEAQ (reference sequence). V was clipped by 5 bases and J by 4 bases, with 7 bases between them. The CDR3 consists of 12 residues. The CDR3 nucleotides read TGTGCCAGCAGCCCCGGTGCAGATACGCAGTATTTT. It yields the protein CASSPGADTQYF.

This chain links TRBV6-5 with TRBJ1-3; D is unresolved. Germline CDR1 reads MNHEY; CDR2 reads SVGAGI. The CDR3 sequence is 14 residues long. Trimming took 9 bases from V and 0 from J, leaving 12 bases between them. DNA for the CDR3: TGTGCCAGTCGTCCGCAGTACTCTGGAAACACCATATATTTT. Translating it yields CASRPQYSGNTIYF.

This clone has a single count. At one of its ends the junction is not consistent with the germline gene, which may arise from a read error. The V gene is TRBV30, the J gene TRBJ1-2; the D is unclear. Germline CDR1 and CDR2: GTSNPN and SVGIG (reference sequence). This CDR3 has 14 amino acids. This CDR3 is CAWSYFPQNYVYTF. The CDR3 coding sequence is TGTGCCTGGAGTTACTTTCCCCAGAACTATGTCTACACCTTC.

The chain is built from TRBV19 and TRBJ1-1; TRBD1 matches 7 bases. Germline V gene sequence: CDR1 LNHDA, CDR2 SQIVND (reference sequence). Trimming removed 3 bases from V and 0 bases from J; junction bases left unmatched: 13. The CDR3 is 18 amino acids. For the CDR3, the DNA is TGTGCCAGTAGTATTTGGGGGGACAGAGTTCCTATGAACACTGAAGCTTTCTTT. It specifies CASSIWGDRVPMNTEAFF.

The V gene is TRBV5-5, the J gene TRBJ2-2; 7 bases match TRBD2. Germline V gene data show CDR1 as SGHKS and CDR2 as YYEKEE (reference sequence). V was clipped by 5 bases and J by 7 bases; unmatched bases: 11. The CDR3 has 15 residues. CDR3 sequence: CASRASTSAYGELFF. CDR3 nucleotide sequence: TGTGCCAGCAGGGCTTCCACTAGCGCCTACGGGGAGCTGTTTTTT.

The rearrangement uses TRBV29-1 and TRBJ1-1, with no clear D. CDR3 size: 16 residues. V lost 4 bases and J lost 1, with 19 bases in between. CDR1 SQVTM and CDR2 ANQGSEA come from the germline V gene. The CDR3 DNA sequence: TGCAGCGTTGTTCGCTGGGGAGACCGGGAGAACACTGAAGCTTTCTTT. This codes for CSVVRWGDRENTEAFF. Full variable domain (remainder filled in from reference TRBV29-1 and TRBJ1-1): SAVISQKPSRDICQRGTSLTIQCQVDSQVTMMFWYRQQPGQSLTLIATANQGSEATYESGFVIDKFPISRPNLTFSTLTVSNMSPEDSSIYLCSVVRWGDRENTEAFFGQGTRLTVV.